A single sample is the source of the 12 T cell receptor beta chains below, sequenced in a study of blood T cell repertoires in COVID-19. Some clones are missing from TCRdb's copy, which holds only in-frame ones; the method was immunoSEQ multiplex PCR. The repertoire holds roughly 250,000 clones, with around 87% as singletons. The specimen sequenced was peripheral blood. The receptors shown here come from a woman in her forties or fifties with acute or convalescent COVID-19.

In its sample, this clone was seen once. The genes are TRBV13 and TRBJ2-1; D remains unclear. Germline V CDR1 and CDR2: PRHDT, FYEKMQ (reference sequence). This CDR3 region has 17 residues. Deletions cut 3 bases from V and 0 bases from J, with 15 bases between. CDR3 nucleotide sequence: TGTGCCAGCAGCTTTATGGGTAGCTCCAGCTCCTACAATGAGCAGTTCTTC. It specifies CASSFMGSSSSYNEQFF. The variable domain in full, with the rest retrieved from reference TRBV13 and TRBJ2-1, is AAGVIQSPRHLIKEKRETATLKCYPIPRHDTVYWYQQGPGQDPQFLISFYEKMQSDKGSIPDRFSAQQFSDYHSELNMSSLELGDSALYFCASSFMGSSSSYNEQFFGPGTRLTVL.

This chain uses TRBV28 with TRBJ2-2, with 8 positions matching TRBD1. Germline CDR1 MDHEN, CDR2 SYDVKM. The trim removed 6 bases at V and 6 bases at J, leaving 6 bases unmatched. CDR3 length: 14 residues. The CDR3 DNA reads TGTGCCAGCAGGGACAGGGCACTCCCCGGGGAGCTGTTTTTT. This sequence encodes CASRDRALPGELFF.

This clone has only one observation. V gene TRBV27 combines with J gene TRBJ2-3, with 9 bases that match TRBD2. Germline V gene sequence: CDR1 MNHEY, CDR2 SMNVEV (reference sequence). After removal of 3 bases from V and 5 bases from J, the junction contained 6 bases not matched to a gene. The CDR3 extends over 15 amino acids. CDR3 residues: CASSFWREGLDTQYF. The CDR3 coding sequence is TGTGCCAGCAGTTTCTGGCGGGAGGGCCTAGATACGCAGTATTTT.

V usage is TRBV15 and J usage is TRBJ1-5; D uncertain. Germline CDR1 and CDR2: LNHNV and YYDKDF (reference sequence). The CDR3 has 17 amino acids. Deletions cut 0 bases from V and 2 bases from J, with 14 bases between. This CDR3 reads CATSRDRETLGNQPQHF. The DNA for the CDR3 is TGTGCCACCAGCAGAGATCGAGAGACTCTTGGCAATCAGCCCCAGCATTTT.

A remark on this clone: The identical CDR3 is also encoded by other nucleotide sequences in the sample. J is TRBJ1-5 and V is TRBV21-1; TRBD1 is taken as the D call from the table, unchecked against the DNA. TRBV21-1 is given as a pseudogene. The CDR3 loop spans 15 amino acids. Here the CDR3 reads CASSKRDRVNQPQHF. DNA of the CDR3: TGTGCCAGCAGCAAAAGGGACAGGGTTAATCAGCCCCAGCATTTT.

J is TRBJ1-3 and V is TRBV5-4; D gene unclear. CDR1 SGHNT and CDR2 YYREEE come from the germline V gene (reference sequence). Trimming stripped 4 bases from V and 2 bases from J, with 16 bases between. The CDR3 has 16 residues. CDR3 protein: CASSPRGREPGNTIYF. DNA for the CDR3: TGTGCCAGCAGCCCCCGAGGGAGGGAGCCTGGAAACACCATATATTTT.

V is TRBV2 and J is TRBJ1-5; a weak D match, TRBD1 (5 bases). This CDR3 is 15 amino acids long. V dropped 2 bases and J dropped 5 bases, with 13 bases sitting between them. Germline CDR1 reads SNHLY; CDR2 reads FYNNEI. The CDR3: CASSEFGTGYQPQHF. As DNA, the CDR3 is TGTGCCAGCAGTGAATTCGGGACTGGGTATCAGCCCCAGCATTTT.

CDR3 bases: TGTGCCAGCACCTTAGATAATGAGCAGTTCTTC. Protein: CASTLDNEQFF. V is TRBV6-5 and J is TRBJ2-1; no reliable D call. Between the trimmed V and J ends, which lost 7 bases and 7 bases, there was a span of 8 bases. The germline CDR1 and CDR2 sequences are MNHEY and SVGAGI. The CDR3 contains 11 residues.

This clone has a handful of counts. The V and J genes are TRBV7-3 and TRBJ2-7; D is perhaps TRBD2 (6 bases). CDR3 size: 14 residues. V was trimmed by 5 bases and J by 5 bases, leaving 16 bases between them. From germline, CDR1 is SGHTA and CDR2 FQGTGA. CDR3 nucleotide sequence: TGTGCCAGCAGCCCGTGGGGCGGGACCGACGAGCAGTACTTC. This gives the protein CASSPWGGTDEQYF.

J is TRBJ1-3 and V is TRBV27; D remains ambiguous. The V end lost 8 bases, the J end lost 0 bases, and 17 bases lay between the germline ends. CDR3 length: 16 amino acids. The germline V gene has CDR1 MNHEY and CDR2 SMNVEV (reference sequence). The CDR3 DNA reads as TGTGCCAGCGCGGACTACACACCTTACTCTGGAAACACCATATATTTT. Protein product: CASADYTPYSGNTIYF.

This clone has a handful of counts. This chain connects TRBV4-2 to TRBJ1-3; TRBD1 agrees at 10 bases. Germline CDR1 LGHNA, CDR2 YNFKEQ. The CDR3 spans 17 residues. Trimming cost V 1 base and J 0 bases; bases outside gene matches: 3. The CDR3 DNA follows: TGTGCCAGCAGCCAAGGGGACAGGGGTGTCTCTGGAAACACCATATATTTT. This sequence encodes CASSQGDRGVSGNTIYF.

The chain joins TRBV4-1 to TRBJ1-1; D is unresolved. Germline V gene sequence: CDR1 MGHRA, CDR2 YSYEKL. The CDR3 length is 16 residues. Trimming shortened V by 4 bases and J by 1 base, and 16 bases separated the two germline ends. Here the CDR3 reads CASSLRGNGGNTEAFF. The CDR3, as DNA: TGCGCCAGCAGCCTAAGAGGAAATGGCGGGAACACTGAAGCTTTCTTT.